A selection of T cell receptor beta chains follows, all from one sample in a study of CD8 T cells in Susac syndrome. TCRdb ran MiXCR on the immunoSEQ multiplex PCR reads and lists one entry per CDR3 protein. The repertoire includes 70,000 to 100,000 distinct CDR3 sequences, about 96% of them detected once, and roughly 0.44% sits in the top ten. Sequenced input: CD8+ T cells from PBMCs. The receptor set was obtained from a human donor with Susac syndrome. The CDR3 runs from the conserved cysteine through the conserved F or W.

j_gene: TRBJ2-7
len: 14
v_gene: TRBV7-9
CDR3aa: CASSSGQSSYEQYF

j_gene: TRBJ2-5
len: 14
v_gene: TRBV7-3
CDR3aa: CASSSTGSRETQYF

j_gene: TRBJ2-1
len: 14
v_gene: TRBV6-5
CDR3aa: CASSPERGYNEQFF

j_gene: TRBJ2-1
len: 13
v_gene: TRBV28
CDR3aa: CASSPGTYNEQFF

j_gene: TRBJ2-7
len: 13
v_gene: TRBV29-1
CDR3aa: CSVLSGDSYEQYF

j_gene: TRBJ2-3
len: 16
v_gene: TRBV7-9
CDR3aa: CASSSDPSSSTDTQYF

j_gene: TRBJ2-7
len: 15
v_gene: TRBV29-1
CDR3aa: CSVERSSGRTYEQYF

j_gene: TRBJ2-1
len: 13
v_gene: TRBV13
CDR3aa: CASSSGAGGRQFF

j_gene: TRBJ2-5
len: 12
v_gene: TRBV6-2/TRBV6-3
CDR3aa: CASSFITDTQYF

j_gene: TRBJ2-7
len: 13
v_gene: TRBV7-8
CDR3aa: CASRGRGSYEQYF

j_gene: TRBJ2-7
len: 13
v_gene: TRBV7-9
CDR3aa: CASSLPGDRTQYF

j_gene: TRBJ2-7
len: 11
v_gene: TRBV19
CDR3aa: CASSIGNEQYF